This T cell receptor (beta chain) was recorded in a study of radiation and T cells in renal cell carcinoma (dated by TCRdb to 2018 to 2020). For the study in its entirety: A total of some 55 samples underwent TCR beta sequencing, made up of approximately 26 tumors and about 27 peripheral blood samples. In the 53 samples combined, around 3.9 million unique CDR3 nucleotide sequences were found, encoding roughly 3,000,000 unique CDR3 amino acid sequences. The final blood draw took place at 4 weeks after radiation, the same time as nephrectomy. Points the paper makes about the study in general: Because the trial had a single-armed design, the trial could not examine how radiation dose or scheduling affected the TCR repertoire. Changes in the blood repertoire were not tracked past 4 weeks after treatment. No pretreatment tumor biopsies were available, so the baseline intratumoral presence of clonotypes could not be determined. In blood, the top tumor clonotypes increased from baseline to 2 weeks after radiation and then shrank by 4 weeks, which suggests a temporary expansion of tumor-resident clones.

Reading the germline V gene gives CDR1 MNHEY and CDR2 SVGAGI. Relative to germline, V is 4 bases shorter and J is 0 bases shorter, with 12 bases between their ends. Including cysteine and phenylalanine, the CDR3 has 15 amino acids. Only the CDR3 portion is preserved as DNA: 45 bases, with reading frame beginning at the first base. TCR beta libraries were generated from genomic DNA with the immunoSEQ kit, following the manufacturer's recommendations. To prepare the libraries, a first multiplex PCR with proprietary primers was run, followed by a second PCR that added unique barcodes, and a bead cleanup was done after each round. A positive control reaction and a negative control reaction, both provided in the kit, were run with every batch of samples. The final libraries were assessed on an Agilent 4200 TapeStation D1000 ScreenTape, pooled by volume, and quantified by qPCR. Sequencing was performed on an Illumina NextSeq500 with a MidOutput 150-cycle cartridge, and 156 Read1 and 15 Index1 cycles were run with kit custom primers. The pooled library was loaded at approximately 1 pM, with a roughly 18% PhiX control spiked in. On the authors' methods: Vendor-processed data were analyzed in R, and a clonotype was defined as all T cells sharing the same CDR3 nucleotide sequence. In the clone abundance analyses, frequencies in each sample were normalized to that sample's 10,000 most abundant clones. Before analysis, public T cell clones were removed, and these numbered fewer than six per sample on average. A difference in abundance of at least 32-fold between compartments was used to define tumor-enriched and baseline blood-enriched clonotypes. Clonotypes expanded or contracted between blood time points were identified with a beta-binomial differential abundance model. Tumor-blood repertoire similarity was measured with the Baroni-Urbani and Buser coefficient, and groups were compared using two-tailed Wilcoxon tests in R. The table comes from immuneACCESS by way of TCRdb, which keeps in-frame sequences with V and J called. Part of the clones is missing from these tables; in studies checked, under half for an unresolved V gene and the rest for unknown reasons. The V and J calls and the clone size are those of that table, but D and trimming were determined from the DNA. The sample table records about 43,000 clones; about 82% of these occur just once. 25% to 30% of the sample comes from the top ten.

The label giving this sample's time point can be read as: blood 4 weeks post-SBRT, at nephrectomy. The treatment or condition label here, explained by the study, means: 15 Gy SBRT to primary tumor, nephrectomy 4 weeks later. Samples were obtained from a clinical trial, in which 15 Gy stereotactic body radiation therapy was delivered to primary renal cell carcinomas and nephrectomy was performed 4 weeks later. Serial peripheral blood from radiation-treated patients was sampled at baseline, 2 weeks and 4 weeks after SBRT to track tumor-enriched clonotypes. All patients had renal cell carcinoma with clear cell pathology. The QIAamp DNA Blood Mini Kit (Qiagen) was used to prepare genomic DNA for TCR sequencing. The analyses included only samples that passed all quality control checks. As for this clone: Its antigen remains unidentified. There are no base qualities to consult, and no much larger clone falls within one base.

The chain is made from TRBV6-5 and TRBJ1-1; the D segment could be TRBD1, given 5 matching bases. This specimen consisted of blood, obtained from a patient whose treatment included radiotherapy and nephrectomy. The clonotype originates from a woman between 65 and 79 years old with renal cell carcinoma. The CDR3 has the sequence CASSSTANLNTEAFF. The bases are TGTGCCAGCAGTTCGACAGCTAATCTGAACACTGAAGCTTTCTTT.